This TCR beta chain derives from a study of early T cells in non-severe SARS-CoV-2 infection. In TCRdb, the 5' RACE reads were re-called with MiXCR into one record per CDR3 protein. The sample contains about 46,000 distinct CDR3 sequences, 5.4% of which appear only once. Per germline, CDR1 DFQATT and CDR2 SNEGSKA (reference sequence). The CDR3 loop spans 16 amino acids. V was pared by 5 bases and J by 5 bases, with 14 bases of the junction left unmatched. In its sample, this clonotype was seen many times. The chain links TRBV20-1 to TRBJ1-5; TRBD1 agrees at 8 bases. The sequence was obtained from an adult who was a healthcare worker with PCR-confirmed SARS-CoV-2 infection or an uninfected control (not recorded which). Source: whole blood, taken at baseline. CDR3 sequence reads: CSAGTLDRVVHQPQHF. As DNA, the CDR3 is TGCAGTGCTGGGACACTGGACAGGGTTGTTCATCAGCCCCAGCATTTT.